Listed below are T cell receptor beta chains from one sample, sequenced in a study of blood T cell repertoires in COVID-19. The data were produced by immunoSEQ multiplex PCR, yet TCRdb's version contains in-frame clones alone and is incomplete. The repertoire holds tens of thousands of clones, nearly 80% seen once, with about 25% in the top ten. The sequencing sample was made of peripheral blood. The receptors derive from a human donor in a cohort sampled during active COVID-19. Both conserved end residues are part of each CDR3. A D gene is named only where the DNA matches it firmly. Some rows mark clone size as missing; the rest say once, few, many or name a class of expanded clone.

v_gene: TRBV5-1; d_gene: TRBD2; abundance: .; j_gene: TRBJ2-1; CDR3nt: TGCGCCAGCAGCTTGGTTCCTCAAGCGGGAGTGGGCGGCAATGAGCAGTTCTTC; CDR3aa: CASSLVPQAGVGGNEQFF
v_gene: TRBV7-9; d_gene: .; abundance: .; j_gene: TRBJ2-7; CDR3nt: TGTGCCAGCAGCTTACGAGATACCTCCTACGAGCAGTACTTC; CDR3aa: CASSLRDTSYEQYF
v_gene: TRBV11-2; d_gene: .; abundance: few; j_gene: TRBJ1-3; CDR3nt: TGTGCCAGCAGCTTAGACAGTTGGGGAAACACCATATATTTT; CDR3aa: CASSLDSWGNTIYF
v_gene: TRBV7-2; d_gene: TRBD1; abundance: .; j_gene: TRBJ1-2; CDR3nt: TGTGCCAGCAGCCCGCATCCCCGGGACAGGGCTTATGGCTACACCTTC; CDR3aa: CASSPHPRDRAYGYTF
v_gene: TRBV19; d_gene: TRBD1; abundance: .; j_gene: TRBJ2-3; CDR3nt: TGTGCCAGTAGTAGCCGACAGGGGGGTAGCACAGATACGCAGTATTTT; CDR3aa: CASSSRQGGSTDTQYF
v_gene: TRBV3-1/TRBV3-2; d_gene: .; abundance: .; j_gene: TRBJ1-5; CDR3nt: TGTGCCAGCAGCCAATGCGTGAATAGCAATCAGCCCCAGCATTTT; CDR3aa: CASSQCVNSNQPQHF
v_gene: TRBV9; d_gene: TRBD1; abundance: .; j_gene: TRBJ2-3; CDR3nt: TGTGCCAGCAGCGTAGGCCAACTCGGTAAGGGGGCAATGACAGATACGCAGTATTTT; CDR3aa: CASSVGQLGKGAMTDTQYF
v_gene: TRBV15; d_gene: TRBD1; abundance: .; j_gene: TRBJ1-5; CDR3nt: TGTGCCACCGACAGGGGGCAATTCAATCAGCCCCAGCATTTT; CDR3aa: CATDRGQFNQPQHF
v_gene: TRBV7-3; d_gene: TRBD2; abundance: .; j_gene: TRBJ2-1; CDR3nt: TGTGCCAGCAGCATGGGGGGGGACAATGAGCAGTTCTTC; CDR3aa: CASSMGGDNEQFF
v_gene: TRBV28; d_gene: TRBD1; abundance: .; j_gene: TRBJ2-7; CDR3nt: TGTGCCAGCAGAACCACAGGGGACACCTACGAGCAGTACTTC; CDR3aa: CASRTTGDTYEQYF
v_gene: TRBV7-2; d_gene: TRBD2; abundance: .; j_gene: TRBJ2-1; CDR3nt: TGTGCCAGCAGCTTATGGGGGGGTTCCTACAATGAGCAGTTCTTC; CDR3aa: CASSLWGGSYNEQFF
v_gene: TRBV18; d_gene: .; abundance: .; j_gene: TRBJ1-4; CDR3nt: TGTGCCAGCTCACCCGTTGCATTGACGAACCGGGGAAGTGAAAAACTGTTTTTT; CDR3aa: CASSPVALTNRGSEKLFF
v_gene: TRBV28; d_gene: .; abundance: .; j_gene: TRBJ1-4; CDR3nt: TGTGCCAGCAGCCCCCTTGGTCAGGGATCTGAAAAACTGTTTTTT; CDR3aa: CASSPLGQGSEKLFF
v_gene: TRBV28; d_gene: TRBD2; abundance: .; j_gene: TRBJ2-7; CDR3nt: TGTGCCAGCAGGCCGGGACTAGCGGGACGGGAGCAGTACTTC; CDR3aa: CASRPGLAGREQYF
v_gene: TRBV2; d_gene: .; abundance: .; j_gene: TRBJ2-5; CDR3nt: TGTGCCAGCAAGCGAGGTCCGGCGGAGACCCAGTACTTC; CDR3aa: CASKRGPAETQYF
v_gene: TRBV4-2; d_gene: TRBD2; abundance: .; j_gene: TRBJ2-7; CDR3nt: TGTGCCAGCAGCCGGGGGGAGGGGTTGAGATACGAGCAGTACTTC; CDR3aa: CASSRGEGLRYEQYF
v_gene: TRBV19; d_gene: .; abundance: once; j_gene: TRBJ2-3; CDR3nt: TGTGCCGCGGGGACCGGCACAGATACGCAGTATTTT; CDR3aa: CAAGTGTDTQYF
v_gene: TRBV10-3; d_gene: TRBD2; abundance: .; j_gene: TRBJ2-1; CDR3nt: TGTGCCACGACAGGACTAGCGGGGGGAGGCAATGAGCAGTTCTTC; CDR3aa: CATTGLAGGGNEQFF
v_gene: TRBV2; d_gene: .; abundance: .; j_gene: TRBJ1-1; CDR3nt: TGTGCCAGCAGGATCCAGGTGAACACTGAAGCTTTCTTT; CDR3aa: CASRIQVNTEAFF
v_gene: TRBV5-8; d_gene: TRBD1; abundance: .; j_gene: TRBJ1-5; CDR3nt: TGTGCCAGCAGAGGACAGGGGCATCAGCCCCAGCATTTT; CDR3aa: CASRGQGHQPQHF
v_gene: TRBV29-1; d_gene: TRBD2; abundance: .; j_gene: TRBJ2-1; CDR3nt: TGCAGCGTTGTGGGGGGACTAGCGGGAGTAATGGGGTACAATGAGCAGTTCTTC; CDR3aa: CSVVGGLAGVMGYNEQFF
v_gene: TRBV4-1; d_gene: .; abundance: .; j_gene: TRBJ2-3; CDR3nt: TGCGCCAGCAGCCACCGCCCCGGTGAGGGAGGTTACACAGATACGCAGTATTTT; CDR3aa: CASSHRPGEGGYTDTQYF
v_gene: TRBV24-1; d_gene: TRBD2; abundance: .; j_gene: TRBJ2-1; CDR3nt: TGTGCCACCAGTGATTTGCGCGGGAGCTCCTACAATGAGCAGTTCTTC; CDR3aa: CATSDLRGSSYNEQFF
v_gene: TRBV9; d_gene: .; abundance: .; j_gene: TRBJ2-1; CDR3nt: TGTGCCAGCAGCGTAGGTGGGGCCTCCTACAATGAGCAGTTCTTC; CDR3aa: CASSVGGASYNEQFF
v_gene: TRBV28; d_gene: TRBD2; abundance: once; j_gene: TRBJ2-1; CDR3nt: TGTGCCAGCAGCCATACCTCTCGGGGCCTAGCGGCCCTCTACAATGAGCAGTTCTTC; CDR3aa: CASSHTSRGLAALYNEQFF
v_gene: TRBV18; d_gene: .; abundance: few; j_gene: TRBJ2-7; CDR3nt: TGTGCCAGCTCACCGGTGACAGTCTACGAGCAGTACTTC; CDR3aa: CASSPVTVYEQYF
v_gene: TRBV7-6; d_gene: TRBD1; abundance: .; j_gene: TRBJ2-2; CDR3nt: TGTGCCAGCAGCATGGGACAGGGGAACACCGGGGAGCTGTTTTTT; CDR3aa: CASSMGQGNTGELFF
v_gene: TRBV5-4; d_gene: .; abundance: .; j_gene: TRBJ2-3; CDR3nt: TGTGCCAGCAGCTTGGCCTCGGGAGGCACAGATACGCAGTATTTT; CDR3aa: CASSLASGGTDTQYF
v_gene: TRBV2; d_gene: TRBD1; abundance: .; j_gene: TRBJ1-6; CDR3nt: TGTGCCAGCAGCTTGAGGCAGGGGGAAAATTCACCCCTCCACTTT; CDR3aa: CASSLRQGENSPLHF
v_gene: TRBV24-1; d_gene: TRBD2; abundance: .; j_gene: TRBJ2-1; CDR3nt: TGTGCCACCAGTGATTTCAGGACTAGCGGGAACTACAATGAGCAGTTCTTC; CDR3aa: CATSDFRTSGNYNEQFF
v_gene: TRBV4-1; d_gene: TRBD2; abundance: .; j_gene: TRBJ2-2; CDR3nt: TGCGCCAGCAGCCGAGGACTAGCGGGACCCACCGGGGAGCTGTTTTTT; CDR3aa: CASSRGLAGPTGELFF
v_gene: TRBV5-4; d_gene: .; abundance: once; j_gene: TRBJ2-1; CDR3nt: TGTGCCAGCAGCTTGAGGTTTGCGGGGTACTCCTACAATGAGCAGTTCTTC; CDR3aa: CASSLRFAGYSYNEQFF
v_gene: TRBV25-1; d_gene: TRBD2; abundance: .; j_gene: TRBJ2-5; CDR3nt: TGTGCCAGCAGTGATGTGGGGGGGGTGGGAGAGACCCAGTACTTC; CDR3aa: CASSDVGGVGETQYF
v_gene: TRBV5-1; d_gene: .; abundance: .; j_gene: TRBJ2-7; CDR3nt: TGCGCCAGCAGCCTGGACAGACAGATAGGCGAGCAGTACTTC; CDR3aa: CASSLDRQIGEQYF
v_gene: TRBV2; d_gene: .; abundance: .; j_gene: TRBJ1-5; CDR3nt: TGTGCCAGCAGATCAGACAGATATAGCAATCAGCCCCAGCATTTT; CDR3aa: CASRSDRYSNQPQHF
v_gene: TRBV28; d_gene: .; abundance: .; j_gene: TRBJ1-2; CDR3nt: TGTGCCAGCAGTTTATGGCCAGACTATGGCTACACCTTC; CDR3aa: CASSLWPDYGYTF
v_gene: TRBV7-9; d_gene: TRBD1; abundance: .; j_gene: TRBJ2-4; CDR3nt: TGTGCCAGCAGCATGACAGGGGTCTATGCCAAAAACATTCAGTACTTC; CDR3aa: CASSMTGVYAKNIQYF
v_gene: TRBV7-9; d_gene: TRBD2; abundance: .; j_gene: TRBJ2-1; CDR3nt: TGTGCCAGCAGCTCTAGCGGGAGGAGTAACAATGAGCAGTTCTTC; CDR3aa: CASSSSGRSNNEQFF
v_gene: TRBV19; d_gene: TRBD1; abundance: .; j_gene: TRBJ1-5; CDR3nt: TGTGCCAGTAGTAGTTCCCCAGGGGGCTTAAATCAGCCCCAGCATTTT; CDR3aa: CASSSSPGGLNQPQHF
v_gene: TRBV30; d_gene: TRBD2; abundance: .; j_gene: TRBJ2-6; CDR3nt: TGTGCCTCAGGGCGGGGGGGAGGAGCCAACGTCCTGACTTTC; CDR3aa: CASGRGGGANVLTF
v_gene: TRBV11-2; d_gene: .; abundance: once; j_gene: TRBJ1-6; CDR3nt: TGTGCCAGCAGCTTCCAGGGTGGGAATTCACCCCTCCACTTT; CDR3aa: CASSFQGGNSPLHF
v_gene: TRBV10-1; d_gene: TRBD2; abundance: .; j_gene: TRBJ2-3; CDR3nt: TGCGCCAGCAGCGGGACTAGCGGGAGTTTCGCAGATACGCAGTATTTT; CDR3aa: CASSGTSGSFADTQYF
v_gene: TRBV28; d_gene: TRBD1; abundance: .; j_gene: TRBJ2-7; CDR3nt: TGTGCCAGCAGTTCGCCGGGACAGTCCTACGAGCAGTACTTC; CDR3aa: CASSSPGQSYEQYF
v_gene: TRBV6-1; d_gene: .; abundance: .; j_gene: TRBJ1-1; CDR3nt: TGTGCCAGCAGTGAAAATTCGGGAACGAACACTGAAGCTTTCTTT; CDR3aa: CASSENSGTNTEAFF
v_gene: TRBV7-8; d_gene: TRBD2; abundance: .; j_gene: TRBJ2-5; CDR3nt: TGTGCCAGCAGTAGCAGTCCTAGCGGGAGAGAGACCCAGTACTTC; CDR3aa: CASSSSPSGRETQYF
v_gene: TRBV27; d_gene: .; abundance: .; j_gene: TRBJ2-1; CDR3nt: TGTGCCAGCAGTTCACAGGTCTTCGATGAGCAGTTCTTC; CDR3aa: CASSSQVFDEQFF
v_gene: TRBV20-1; d_gene: .; abundance: .; j_gene: TRBJ2-2; CDR3nt: TGCAGTGCTAGTAGCCTGAACACCGGGGAGCTGTTTTTT; CDR3aa: CSASSLNTGELFF
v_gene: TRBV7-3; d_gene: .; abundance: .; j_gene: TRBJ2-6; CDR3nt: TGTGCCAGCAGCTTAAGAGTCAGGGGAACTGGGGCCAACGTCCTGACTTTC; CDR3aa: CASSLRVRGTGANVLTF
v_gene: TRBV13; d_gene: TRBD2; abundance: .; j_gene: TRBJ2-7; CDR3nt: TGTGCCAGCAGCCCGGGAAGGACTAGCGGGGTCGAGCAGTACTTC; CDR3aa: CASSPGRTSGVEQYF
v_gene: TRBV5-1; d_gene: TRBD1; abundance: few; j_gene: TRBJ2-1; CDR3nt: TGCGCCAGCAGCTTGGGCAAAGGGGGCGGGGAGCAGTTCTTC; CDR3aa: CASSLGKGGGEQFF
v_gene: TRBV2; d_gene: .; abundance: once; j_gene: TRBJ1-6; CDR3nt: TGTGCCAGCAGTGAAGCTTATGAGACAAAACTAGCCCTCCACTTT; CDR3aa: CASSEAYETKLALHF
v_gene: TRBV7-6; d_gene: .; abundance: .; j_gene: TRBJ2-7; CDR3nt: TGTGCCAGCAGCTTAGCGGGTCGGCAGGGTGGCACCTACGAGCAGTACTTC; CDR3aa: CASSLAGRQGGTYEQYF
v_gene: TRBV28; d_gene: TRBD1; abundance: .; j_gene: TRBJ2-1; CDR3nt: TGTGCCAGCATGGACAGGGGATTAAGGTCCTACAATGAGCAGTTCTTC; CDR3aa: CASMDRGLRSYNEQFF